The T cell receptor beta chain described here comes from a study of T-cell reconstitution after alpha-beta-depleted transplantation in children. The CDR3 runs 12 residues. CDR1 is MNHNY and CDR2 is SVGAGI in the germline V gene (reference sequence). The V end was cut by 7 bases, the J end by 8 bases, with 12 bases between. TCRbeta library construction was performed incorporating unique molecular identifiers. TCRdb passed the PCR reads through MiXCR, listing each CDR3 protein once. The sample includes 600,000 to 700,000 distinct CDR3 sequences, roughly 17% of them seen just once. The origin of this receptor is a human donor who donated a stem cell graft to a child with acute myeloid leukemia. The chain is built from TRBV6-6 and TRBJ2-1; D is unclear. The material was PBMCs from the stem cell graft donor, obtained from the stem cell graft. For the CDR3, the DNA is TGTGCCAGCATGCTGGGTAAGCATGAGCAGTTCTTC. It encodes CASMLGKHEQFF.